This T cell receptor (beta chain) was sequenced for a study of cytomegalovirus exposure and HLA in healthy donors. CDR3 length equals 14 residues. Between the trimmed V and J ends, which lost 6 bases and 3 bases, there was a span of 11 bases. Germline V lookup: CDR1 LNHDA, CDR2 SQIVND (reference sequence). TCRdb's copy holds only in-frame clones and misses some; the assay was immunoSEQ multiplex PCR. Among 260,000 or so clones listed, 70% to 90% were seen once. The chain joins TRBV19 to TRBJ1-4; a possible D gene is TRBD1 (5 bases). This clonotype originated in a woman aged 18-35 years in good health and CMV-seronegative. The sequencing sample was made of PBMCs. CDR3 sequence: CASSDGGANEKLFF. CDR3 bases: TGTGCCAGTAGCGACGGGGGTGCTAATGAAAAACTGTTTTTT. Variable domain in full (rest from reference TRBV19 and TRBJ1-4): DGGITQSPKYLFRKEGQNVTLSCEQNLNHDAMYWYRQDPGQGLRLIYYSQIVNDFQKGDIAEGYSVSREKKESFPLTVTSAQKNPTAFYLCASSDGGANEKLFFGSGTQLSVL.